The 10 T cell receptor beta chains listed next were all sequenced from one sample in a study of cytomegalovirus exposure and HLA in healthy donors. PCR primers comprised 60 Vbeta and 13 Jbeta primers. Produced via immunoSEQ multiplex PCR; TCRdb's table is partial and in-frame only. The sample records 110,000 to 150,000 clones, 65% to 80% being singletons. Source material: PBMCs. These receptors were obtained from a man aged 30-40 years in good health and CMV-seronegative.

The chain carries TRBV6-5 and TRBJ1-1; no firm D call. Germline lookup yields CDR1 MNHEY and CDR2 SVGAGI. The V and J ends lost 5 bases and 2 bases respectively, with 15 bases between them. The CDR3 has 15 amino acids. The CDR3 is CASSPLGSTNTEAFF. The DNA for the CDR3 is TGTGCCAGCAGTCCCCTTGGATCGACTAACACTGAAGCTTTCTTT.

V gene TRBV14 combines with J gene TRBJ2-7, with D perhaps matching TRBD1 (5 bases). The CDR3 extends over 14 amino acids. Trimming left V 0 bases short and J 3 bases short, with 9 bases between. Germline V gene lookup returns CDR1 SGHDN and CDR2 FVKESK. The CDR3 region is CASSQEYRHYEQYF. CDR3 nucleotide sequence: TGTGCCAGCAGCCAAGAGTACAGGCACTACGAGCAGTACTTC. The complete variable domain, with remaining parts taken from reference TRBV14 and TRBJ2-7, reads EAGVTQFPSHSVIEKGQTVTLRCDPISGHDNLYWYRRVMGKEIKFLLHFVKESKQDESGMPNNRFLAERTGGTYSTLKVQPAELEDSGVYFCASSQEYRHYEQYFGPGTRLTVT.

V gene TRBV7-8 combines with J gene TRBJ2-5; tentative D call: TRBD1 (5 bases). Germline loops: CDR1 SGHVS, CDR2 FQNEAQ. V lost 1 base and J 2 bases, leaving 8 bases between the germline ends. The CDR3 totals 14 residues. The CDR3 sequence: CASSLGQRQETQYF. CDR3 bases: TGTGCCAGCAGCTTAGGACAGCGACAAGAGACCCAGTACTTC.

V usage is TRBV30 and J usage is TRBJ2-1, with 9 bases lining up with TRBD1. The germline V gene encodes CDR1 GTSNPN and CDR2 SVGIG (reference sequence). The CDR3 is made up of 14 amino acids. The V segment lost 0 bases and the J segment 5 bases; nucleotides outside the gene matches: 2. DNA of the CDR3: TGTGCCTGGAGTGTGGGACAGGGCAACAATGAGCAGTTCTTC. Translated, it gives CAWSVGQGNNEQFF.

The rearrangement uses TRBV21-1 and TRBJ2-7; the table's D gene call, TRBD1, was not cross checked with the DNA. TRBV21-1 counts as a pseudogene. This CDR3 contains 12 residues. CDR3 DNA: TGTGCCAGCATCAAGGGACAGTCCGAGCAGTACTTC. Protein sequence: CASIKGQSEQYF.

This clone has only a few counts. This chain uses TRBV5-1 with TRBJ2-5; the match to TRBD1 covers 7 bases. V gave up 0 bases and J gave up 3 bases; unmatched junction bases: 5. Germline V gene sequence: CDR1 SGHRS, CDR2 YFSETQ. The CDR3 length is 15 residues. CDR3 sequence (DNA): TGCGCCAGCAGCTTGGAAGGGACAGCCGAAGAGACCCAGTACTTC. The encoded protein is CASSLEGTAEETQYF.

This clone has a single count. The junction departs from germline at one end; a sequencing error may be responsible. CDR3 amino acids: CAWSVRTSVQGRNSQYF. DNA for the CDR3: TGTGCCTGGAGTGTCAGGACTAGCGTTCAGGGGCGAAACAGTCAGTACTTC. The gene calls are TRBV30 and TRBJ2-4, with 9 bases aligning to TRBD2. The CDR3 spans 17 residues. Per germline, CDR1 GTSNPN and CDR2 SVGIG (reference sequence).

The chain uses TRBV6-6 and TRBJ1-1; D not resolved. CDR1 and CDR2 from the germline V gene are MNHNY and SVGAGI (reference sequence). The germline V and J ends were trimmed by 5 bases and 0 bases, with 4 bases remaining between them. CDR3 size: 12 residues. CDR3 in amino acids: CASSLMNTEAFF. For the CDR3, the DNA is TGTGCCAGCAGTCTAATGAACACTGAAGCTTTCTTT.

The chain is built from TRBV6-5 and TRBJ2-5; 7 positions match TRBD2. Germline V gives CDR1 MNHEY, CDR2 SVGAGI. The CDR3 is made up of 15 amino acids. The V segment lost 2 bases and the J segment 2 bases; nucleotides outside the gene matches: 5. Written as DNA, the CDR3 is TGTGCCAGCAGTTACCAACCGGGACTACAAGAGACCCAGTACTTC. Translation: CASSYQPGLQETQYF.

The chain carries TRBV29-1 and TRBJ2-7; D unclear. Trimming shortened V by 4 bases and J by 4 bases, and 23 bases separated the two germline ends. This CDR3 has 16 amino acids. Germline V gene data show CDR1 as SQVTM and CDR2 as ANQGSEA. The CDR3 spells CSVGLDGATRLYEQYF. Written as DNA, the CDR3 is TGCAGCGTTGGCCTTGATGGTGCGACTCGATTGTACGAGCAGTACTTC.